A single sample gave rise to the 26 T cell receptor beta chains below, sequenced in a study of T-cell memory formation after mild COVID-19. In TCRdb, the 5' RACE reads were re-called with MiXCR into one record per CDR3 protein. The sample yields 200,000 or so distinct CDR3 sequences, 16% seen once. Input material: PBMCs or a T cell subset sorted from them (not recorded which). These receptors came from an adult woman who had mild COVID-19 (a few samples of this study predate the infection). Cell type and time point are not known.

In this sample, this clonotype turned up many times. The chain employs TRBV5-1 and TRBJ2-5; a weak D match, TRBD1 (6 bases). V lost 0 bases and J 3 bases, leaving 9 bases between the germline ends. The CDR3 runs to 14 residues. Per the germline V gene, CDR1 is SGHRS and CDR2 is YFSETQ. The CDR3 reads CASSLAGQKETQYF. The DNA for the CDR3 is TGCGCCAGCAGCTTGGCCGGACAGAAAGAGACCCAGTACTTC.

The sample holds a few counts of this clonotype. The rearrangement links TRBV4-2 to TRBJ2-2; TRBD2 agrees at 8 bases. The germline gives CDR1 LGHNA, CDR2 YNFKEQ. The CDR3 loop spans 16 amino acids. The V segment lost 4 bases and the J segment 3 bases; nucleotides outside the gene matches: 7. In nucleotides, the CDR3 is TGTGCCAGCAGCCGCCGGGGACTAGGAGACACCGGGGAGCTGTTTTTT. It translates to CASSRRGLGDTGELFF.

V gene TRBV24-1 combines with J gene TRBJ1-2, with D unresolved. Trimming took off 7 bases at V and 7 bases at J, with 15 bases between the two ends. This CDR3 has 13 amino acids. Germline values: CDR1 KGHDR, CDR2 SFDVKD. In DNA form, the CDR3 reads TGTGCCACCAGCCCCCGGGATTCTAGTGGCTACACCTTC. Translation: CATSPRDSSGYTF.

CDR3 residues: CATMTGTGIISGANVLTF. CDR3 DNA sequence: TGCGCCACCATGACCGGGACAGGGATTATATCTGGGGCCAACGTCCTGACTTTC. The chain uses TRBV5-1 and TRBJ2-6; TRBD1 agrees at 9 bases. The V gene end was trimmed by 9 bases and the J gene end by 1 base; junction bases not matched to a gene: 14. The CDR3 has 18 residues. CDR1 and CDR2 from the germline V gene are SGHRS and YFSETQ.

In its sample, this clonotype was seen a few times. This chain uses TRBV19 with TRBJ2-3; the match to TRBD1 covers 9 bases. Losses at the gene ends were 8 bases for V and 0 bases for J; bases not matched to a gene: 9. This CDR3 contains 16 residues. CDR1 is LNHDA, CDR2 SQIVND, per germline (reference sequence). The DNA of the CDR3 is TGTGCCAGTGTACCCGGGACAGGGTCTAGCACAGATACGCAGTATTTT. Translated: CASVPGTGSSTDTQYF.

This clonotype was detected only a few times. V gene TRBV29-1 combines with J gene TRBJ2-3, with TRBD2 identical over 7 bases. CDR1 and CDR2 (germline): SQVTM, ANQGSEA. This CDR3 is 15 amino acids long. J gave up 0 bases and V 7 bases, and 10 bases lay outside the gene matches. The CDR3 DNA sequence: TGCAGCGCTCCGGCCCTAGCGGCTAGCACAGATACGCAGTATTTT. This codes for CSAPALAASTDTQYF.

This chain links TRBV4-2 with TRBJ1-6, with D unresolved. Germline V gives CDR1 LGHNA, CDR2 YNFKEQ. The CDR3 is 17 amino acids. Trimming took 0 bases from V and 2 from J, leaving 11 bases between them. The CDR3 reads CASSQEVPRAYNSPLHF. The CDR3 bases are TGTGCCAGCAGCCAAGAGGTCCCTCGGGCCTATAATTCACCCCTCCACTTT.

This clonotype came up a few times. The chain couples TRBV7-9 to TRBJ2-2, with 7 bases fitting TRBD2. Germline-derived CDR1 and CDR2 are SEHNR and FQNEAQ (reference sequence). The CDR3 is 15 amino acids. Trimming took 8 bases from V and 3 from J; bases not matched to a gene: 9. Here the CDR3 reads CASLPGGGYTGELFF. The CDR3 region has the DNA TGTGCCAGCCTCCCAGGCGGGGGATACACCGGGGAGCTGTTTTTT.

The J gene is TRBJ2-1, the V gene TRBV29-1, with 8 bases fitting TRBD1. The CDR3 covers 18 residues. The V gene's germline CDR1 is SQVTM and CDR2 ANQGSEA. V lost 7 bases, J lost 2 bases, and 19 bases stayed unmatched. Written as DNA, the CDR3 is TGCAGCGCCTCTGCCGGGACAGGCCCCCATCTGACCTACAATGAGCAGTTCTTC. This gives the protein CSASAGTGPHLTYNEQFF.

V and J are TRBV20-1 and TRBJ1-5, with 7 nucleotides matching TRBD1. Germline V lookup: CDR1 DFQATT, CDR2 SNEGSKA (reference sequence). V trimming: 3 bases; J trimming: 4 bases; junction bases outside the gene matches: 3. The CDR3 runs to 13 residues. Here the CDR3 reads CSARSQGNQPQHF. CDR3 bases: TGCAGTGCTAGGTCACAGGGGAATCAGCCCCAGCATTTT.

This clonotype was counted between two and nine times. Here the CDR3 DNA reads TGTGCCTGGAGTCCTCGGACAGGGGGCAGCCCCCTCCACTTT. The encoded protein is CAWSPRTGGSPLHF. This rearrangement joins TRBV30 to TRBJ1-6; 11 bases agree with TRBD1. The germline V gene has CDR1 GTSNPN and CDR2 SVGIG (reference sequence). CDR3 length: 14 residues. V lost 2 bases, J lost 13 bases, and 7 bases stayed unmatched. The variable domain in full, completed from reference TRBV30 and TRBJ1-6, reads SQTIHQWPATLVQPVGSPLSLECTVEGTSNPNLYWYRQAAGRGLQLLFYSVGIGQISSEVPQNLSASRPQDRQFILSSKKLLLSDSGFYLCAWSPRTGGSPLHFGNGTRLTVT.

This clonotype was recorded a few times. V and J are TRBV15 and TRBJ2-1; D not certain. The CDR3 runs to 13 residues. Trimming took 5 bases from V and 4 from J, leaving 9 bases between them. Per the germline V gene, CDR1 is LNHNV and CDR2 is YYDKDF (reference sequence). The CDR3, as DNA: TGTGCCACCAGCCTCAGTTGGTACAATGAGCAGTTCTTC. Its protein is CATSLSWYNEQFF. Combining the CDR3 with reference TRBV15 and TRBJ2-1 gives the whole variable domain DAMVIQNPRYQVTQFGKPVTLSCSQTLNHNVMYWYQQKSSQAPKLLFHYYDKDFNNEADTPDNFQSRRPNTSFCFLDIRSPGLGDTAMYLCATSLSWYNEQFFGPGTRLTVL.

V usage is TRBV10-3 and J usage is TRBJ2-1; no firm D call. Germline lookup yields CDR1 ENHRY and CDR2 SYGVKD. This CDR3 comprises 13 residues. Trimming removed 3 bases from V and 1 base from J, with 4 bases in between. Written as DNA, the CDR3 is TGTGCCATCAGTGATGGGTCCTACAATGAGCAGTTCTTC. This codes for CAISDGSYNEQFF.

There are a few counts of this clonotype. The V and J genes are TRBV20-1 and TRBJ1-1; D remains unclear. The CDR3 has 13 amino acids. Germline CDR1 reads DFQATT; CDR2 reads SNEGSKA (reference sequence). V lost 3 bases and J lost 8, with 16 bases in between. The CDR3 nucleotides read TGCAGTGCTAGGGGTGGAGTGAAGGGCGAAGCTTTCTTT. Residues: CSARGGVKGEAFF.

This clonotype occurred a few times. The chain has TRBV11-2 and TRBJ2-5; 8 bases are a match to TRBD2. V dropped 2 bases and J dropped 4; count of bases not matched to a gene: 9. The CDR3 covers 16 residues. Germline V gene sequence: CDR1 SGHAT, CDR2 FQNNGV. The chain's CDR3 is CASSLRGGTLIETQYF. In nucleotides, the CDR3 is TGTGCCAGCAGCTTACGGGGGGGGACGTTGATAGAGACCCAGTACTTC.

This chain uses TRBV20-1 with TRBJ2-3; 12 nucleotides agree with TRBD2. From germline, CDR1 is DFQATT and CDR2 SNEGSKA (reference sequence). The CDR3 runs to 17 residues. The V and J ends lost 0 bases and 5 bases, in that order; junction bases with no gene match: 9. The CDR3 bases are TGCAGTGCTAGAGATCGGACTAGCGGGAAATGGGGAGATACGCAGTATTTT. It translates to CSARDRTSGKWGDTQYF.

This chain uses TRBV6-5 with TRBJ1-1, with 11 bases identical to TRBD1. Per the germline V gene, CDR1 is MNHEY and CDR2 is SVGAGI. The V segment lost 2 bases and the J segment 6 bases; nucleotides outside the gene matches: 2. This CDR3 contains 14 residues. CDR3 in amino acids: CASSYRTGGSEAFF. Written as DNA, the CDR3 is TGTGCCAGCAGTTACAGGACAGGGGGCTCTGAAGCTTTCTTT.

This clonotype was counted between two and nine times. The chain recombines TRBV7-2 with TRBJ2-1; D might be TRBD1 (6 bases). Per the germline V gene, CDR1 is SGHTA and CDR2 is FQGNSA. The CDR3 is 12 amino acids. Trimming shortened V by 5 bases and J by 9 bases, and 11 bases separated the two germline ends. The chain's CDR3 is CASSVTGFEQFF. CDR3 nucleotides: TGTGCCAGCAGCGTTACAGGGTTTGAGCAGTTCTTC.

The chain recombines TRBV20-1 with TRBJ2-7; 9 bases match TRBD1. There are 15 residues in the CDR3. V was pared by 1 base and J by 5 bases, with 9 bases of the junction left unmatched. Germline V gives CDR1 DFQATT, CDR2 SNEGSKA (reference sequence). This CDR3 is CSARVQGALRDEQYF. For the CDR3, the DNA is TGCAGTGCTAGAGTACAGGGGGCGCTTAGAGACGAGCAGTACTTC.

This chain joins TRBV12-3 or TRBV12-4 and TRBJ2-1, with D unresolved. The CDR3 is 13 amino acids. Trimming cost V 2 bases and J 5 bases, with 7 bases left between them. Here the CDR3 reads CASSLIGDNEQFF. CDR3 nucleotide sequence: TGTGCCAGCAGTTTAATCGGTGACAATGAGCAGTTCTTC.

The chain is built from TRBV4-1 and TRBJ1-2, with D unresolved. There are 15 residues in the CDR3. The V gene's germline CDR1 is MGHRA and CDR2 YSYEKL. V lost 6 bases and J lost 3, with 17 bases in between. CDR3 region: CASRPRGAADYGYTF. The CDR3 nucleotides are TGCGCCAGCAGACCAAGAGGTGCCGCCGACTATGGCTACACCTTC.

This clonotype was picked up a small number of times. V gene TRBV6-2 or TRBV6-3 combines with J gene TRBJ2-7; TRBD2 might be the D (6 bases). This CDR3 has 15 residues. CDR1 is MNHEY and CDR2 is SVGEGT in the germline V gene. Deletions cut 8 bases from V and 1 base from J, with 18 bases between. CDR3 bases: TGTGCCAGCCTAGCGCTCCGGACTGGATCCTACGAGCAGTACTTC. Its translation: CASLALRTGSYEQYF.

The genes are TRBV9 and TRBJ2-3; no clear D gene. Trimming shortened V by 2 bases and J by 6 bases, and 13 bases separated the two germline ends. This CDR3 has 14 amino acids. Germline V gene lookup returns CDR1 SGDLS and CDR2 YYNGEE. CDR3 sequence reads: CASSVSASSDTQYF. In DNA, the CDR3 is TGTGCCAGCAGCGTTAGTGCGAGTTCGGATACGCAGTATTTT.

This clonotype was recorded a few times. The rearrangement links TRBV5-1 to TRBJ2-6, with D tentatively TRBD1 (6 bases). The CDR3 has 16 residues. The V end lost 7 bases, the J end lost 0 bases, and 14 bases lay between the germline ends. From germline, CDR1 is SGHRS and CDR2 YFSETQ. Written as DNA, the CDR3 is TGCGCCAGCGCCACTGGGGGCATCTCTGGGGCCAACGTCCTGACTTTC. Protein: CASATGGISGANVLTF. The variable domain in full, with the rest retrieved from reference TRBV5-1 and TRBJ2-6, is KAGVTQTPRYLIKTRGQQVTLSCSPISGHRSVSWYQQTPGQGLQFLFEYFSETQRNKGNFPGRFSGRQFSNSRSEMNVSTLELGDSALYLCASATGGISGANVLTFGAGSRLTVL.

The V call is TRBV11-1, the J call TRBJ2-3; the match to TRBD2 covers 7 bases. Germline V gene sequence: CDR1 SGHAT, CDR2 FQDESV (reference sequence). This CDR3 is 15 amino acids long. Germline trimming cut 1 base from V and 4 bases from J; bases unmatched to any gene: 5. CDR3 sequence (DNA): TGTGCCAGCAGCTTAGGGGACTACCCCCCAGATACGCAGTATTTT. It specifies CASSLGDYPPDTQYF.

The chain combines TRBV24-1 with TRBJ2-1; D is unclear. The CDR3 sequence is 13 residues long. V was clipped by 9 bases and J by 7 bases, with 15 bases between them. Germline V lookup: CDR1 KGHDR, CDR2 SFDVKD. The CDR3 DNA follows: TGTGCCACCGCACCTTACAATGAGAATGAGCAGTTCTTC. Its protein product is CATAPYNENEQFF.